This T cell receptor (beta chain) derives from a study of T cells in Graves' hyperthyroidism and ophthalmopathy. Study as a whole: Sampling of peripheral blood happened at initial diagnosis, prior to any treatment. Study-level points and caveats: Separation of ophthalmopathy from stable hyperthyroidism was achieved by a 13 V-J model.

This CDR3 comprises 15 residues. Germline lookup yields CDR1 MNHNS and CDR2 SASEGT. Trimming took off 6 bases at V and 9 bases at J, with 21 bases between the two ends. This clonotype came up a few times. The antigen is unknown. Researchers took RNA transcripts and amplified the TCR beta CDR3 regions from them. First-round RT-PCR of the TCR CDR3 relied on the HTBI primer set. TCRdb itself ran the multiplex PCR reads through MiXCR, one entry per CDR3 protein. Of about 600,000 distinct CDR3 sequences listed, approximately 15% are singletons. Clinical symptoms, serum thyroxine and TRAb, thyroid ultrasound and orbital computed tomography together formed the diagnostic basis. The authors took PBMCs from over 8.5 ml fresh peripheral blood.

Source material: blood. The receptor was isolated from a woman aged 40 to 50 with Graves' ophthalmopathy. V and J are TRBV6-1 and TRBJ1-5; D is possibly TRBD1 (5 bases). The CDR3 DNA sequence: TGTGCCAGCAGAAGGGGTCGGGACCTCCAGGGGCCCCAGCATTTT. Protein: CASRRGRDLQGPQHF.